A selection of T cell receptor beta chains follows, all from one sample in a study of human T cells and chemical hapten exposure. TCRdb called the RACE reads again in MiXCR, with one record for every CDR3 protein. This sample has over 50,000 distinct CDR3 sequences, with around 10% found just once. The starting material was whole blood, obtained in connection with sensitization to the hapten diphenylcyclopropenone (DPC). These receptor sequences come from a woman aged 40 to 49 with alopecia areata. Some clones in this sample may be carry-over from other donors' samples. Both conserved end residues are part of each CDR3. The D gene is left open where the match is weak. Clone size is shown for a subset of rows, as once, few, many or a class of expanded clone.

>.|TRBJ2-3|few|TRBV10-3
TGTGCCATCAGTGGGGGCTTTCCAGATACGCAGTATTTT
CAISGGFPDTQYF
>TRBD2|TRBJ2-1|.|TRBV10-3
TGTGCCATCAGTGATGGACTAGCGGGGACTCAGGAGCAGTTCTTC
CAISDGLAGTQEQFF
>.|TRBJ2-7|.|TRBV29-1
TGCAGCGTTGACGGAACTGGGTACTACGAGCAGTACTTC
CSVDGTGYYEQYF
>.|TRBJ1-5|many|TRBV18
TGTGCCAGCTCACCAGTCTCAGGGCTCCAGCCCCAGCATTTT
CASSPVSGLQPQHF
>.|TRBJ1-1|.|TRBV12-3/TRBV12-4
TGTGCCAGCAGTTTGGTCTTATCCCCCTCAGCCGCTGAAGCTTTCTTT
CASSLVLSPSAAEAFF
>.|TRBJ2-3|few|TRBV2
TGTGCCAGCAGTGTCTACGGTGGTGAAGATACGCAGTATTTT
CASSVYGGEDTQYF
>.|TRBJ2-3|.|TRBV4-3
TGCGCCAGCAGCCAACCTGGCGCAGATACGCAGTATTTT
CASSQPGADTQYF
>.|TRBJ2-3|few|TRBV29-1
TGCAGCGTTGAAGATCTTAAGGTGGCAGCAGATACGCAGTATTTT
CSVEDLKVAADTQYF
>TRBD1|TRBJ2-2|few|TRBV29-1
TGCAGCGCGACGACAGGGCCCACCGGGGAGCTGTTTTTT
CSATTGPTGELFF
>TRBD1|TRBJ1-2|many|TRBV29-1
TGCAGCGTTGCGACAGGGGGAGGCTATGGCTACACCTTC
CSVATGGGYGYTF
>.|TRBJ2-1|few|TRBV18
TGTGCCAGCTCACGGGGCCCGAGGGATGAGCAGTTCTTC
CASSRGPRDEQFF
>.|TRBJ1-4|many|TRBV29-1
TGCAGCGTCGGGGGCGGGGATGAAAAACTGTTTTTT
CSVGGGDEKLFF
>.|TRBJ2-7|many|TRBV6-5
TGTGCCAGCAGTTACTCGGGGACGGAGAGCTACGAGCAGTACTTC
CASSYSGTESYEQYF
>.|TRBJ2-1|few|TRBV2
TGTGCCAGCAGTGAAAGGAGCTCCTACAATGAGCAGTTCTTC
CASSERSSYNEQFF
>TRBD2|TRBJ2-7|few|TRBV27
TGTGCCAGCACCTCCGTAATGGGGGGGGGCTCCTACGAGCAGTACTTC
CASTSVMGGGSYEQYF
>.|TRBJ1-1|.|TRBV28
TGTGCCAGCAAGGACTTAAACACTGAAGCTTTCTTT
CASKDLNTEAFF
>.|TRBJ1-1|.|TRBV20-1
TGCAGTGCTAGAGATGGGGGCGCGAACACTGAAGCTTTCTTT
CSARDGGANTEAFF
>.|TRBJ1-5|many|TRBV15
TGTGCCACCAGCAGAGCTCATCAGCCCCAGCATTTT
CATSRAHQPQHF
>.|TRBJ1-3|.|TRBV20-1
TGCAGTGCTAGAGATGGAGTCCACTCTGGAAACACCATATATTTT
CSARDGVHSGNTIYF
>TRBD2|TRBJ2-3|.|TRBV6-6
TGTGCCATTCAGCGGGAGTTGAAGGTAGATACGCAGTATTTT
CAIQRELKVDTQYF
>.|TRBJ1-1|.|TRBV7-2
TGTGCCAGCAGCTTATCTCTCACGGACACTGAAGCTTTCTTT
CASSLSLTDTEAFF
>.|TRBJ1-5|many|TRBV2
TGTGCCAGCAGTGAAAACCGGGGTCAGCCCCAGCATTTT
CASSENRGQPQHF
>.|TRBJ2-3|.|TRBV11-2
TGTGCCAGCAGCTACCCCAGGGGGAGGATCGACACAGATACGCAGTATTTT
CASSYPRGRIDTDTQYF
>TRBD1|TRBJ2-6|many|TRBV20-1
TGCAGTGCTCCATCCCCAGGGGGCGCCCCGGGGGCCAACGTCCTGACTTTC
CSAPSPGGAPGANVLTF
>.|TRBJ1-6|few|TRBV6-5
TGTGCCAGCAGTTACGCGGGGGTCTATAATTCACCCCTCCACTTT
CASSYAGVYNSPLHF
>.|TRBJ1-2|few|TRBV9
TGTGCCAGCAGCGCACAACAGAAAAACTATGGCTACACCTTC
CASSAQQKNYGYTF
>.|TRBJ1-1|many|TRBV10-2
TGCGCCAGCAGTTTGATCTCAGGGGACACTGAAGCTTTCTTT
CASSLISGDTEAFF
>.|TRBJ1-1|.|TRBV6-5
TGTGCCAGCAGTCTGGAAGGAGGGAACACTGAAGCTTTCTTT
CASSLEGGNTEAFF
>.|TRBJ1-2|.|TRBV6-5
TGTGCCAGCAGTTTGTCCGGAGGGAACTATGGCTACACCTTC
CASSLSGGNYGYTF